This T cell receptor beta chain was profiled in a study of cytomegalovirus exposure and HLA in healthy donors. To note about this clone: Antigen unknown.

Findings of the study overall: A later analysis found TCR association rates differed by HLA locus, highest for DRB1 and lowest for HLA-C. TCR beta sequences numbering under 20,000 were associated with HLA alleles at 0.05 false discovery rate in a later analysis. Trimming of TCR beta V- and J-genes showed a link, identified in a later analysis, to a missense DCLRE1C variant.

No CMV serostatus was recorded for this donor. The PCR was carried out with 60 Vbeta primers and 13 Jbeta primers. Libraries were prepared by immunoSEQ multiplex PCR; TCRdb keeps only in-frame clonotypes and omits some of them. This sample has roughly 130,000 clones, with around 69% found just once. The germline gives CDR1 LGHNA, CDR2 YSLEER. CDR3 length: 15 residues. Trimming pared 4 bases from V and 7 bases from J, leaving 20 bases between. The sequencing input was PBMCs. This receptor was taken from a human donor in good health. V and J are TRBV4-3 and TRBJ2-7; no clear D gene. The CDR3 DNA sequence: TGCGCCAGCAGCCTCCAGTGGTCTAGTCGGAGTGAGCAGTACTTC. Its translation: CASSLQWSSRSEQYF.